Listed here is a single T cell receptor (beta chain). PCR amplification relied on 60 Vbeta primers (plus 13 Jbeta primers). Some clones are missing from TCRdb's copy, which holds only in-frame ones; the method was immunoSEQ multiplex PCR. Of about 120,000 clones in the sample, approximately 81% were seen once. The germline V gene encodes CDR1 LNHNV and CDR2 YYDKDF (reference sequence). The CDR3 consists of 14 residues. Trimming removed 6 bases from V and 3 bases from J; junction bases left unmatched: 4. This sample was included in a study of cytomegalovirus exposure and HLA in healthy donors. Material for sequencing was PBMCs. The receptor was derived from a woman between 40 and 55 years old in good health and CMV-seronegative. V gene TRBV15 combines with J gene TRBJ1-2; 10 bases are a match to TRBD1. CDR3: CATRPGQGYYGYTF. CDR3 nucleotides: TGTGCCACCAGACCGGGACAGGGGTACTATGGCTACACCTTC.